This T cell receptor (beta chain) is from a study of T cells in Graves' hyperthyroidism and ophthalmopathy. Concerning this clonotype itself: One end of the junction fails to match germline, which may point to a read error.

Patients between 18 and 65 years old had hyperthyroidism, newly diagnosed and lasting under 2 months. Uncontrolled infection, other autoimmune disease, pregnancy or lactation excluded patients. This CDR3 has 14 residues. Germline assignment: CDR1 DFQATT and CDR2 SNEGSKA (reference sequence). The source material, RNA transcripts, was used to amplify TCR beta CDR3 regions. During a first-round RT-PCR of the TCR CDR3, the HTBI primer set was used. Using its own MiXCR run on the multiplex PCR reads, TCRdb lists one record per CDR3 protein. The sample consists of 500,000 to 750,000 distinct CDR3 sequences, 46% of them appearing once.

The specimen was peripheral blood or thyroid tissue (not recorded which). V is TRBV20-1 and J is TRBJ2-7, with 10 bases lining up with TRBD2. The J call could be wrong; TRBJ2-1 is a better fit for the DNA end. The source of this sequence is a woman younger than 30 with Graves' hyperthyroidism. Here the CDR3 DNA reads TGCAGAGCTAGTGAAAATAGCGGGAGGAATGAGCAGTTCTTC. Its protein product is CRASENSGRNEQFF.